The clone carrying this T cell receptor (beta chain) was recorded a few times. A single record per CDR3 protein comes from TCRdb applying MiXCR to the RT-PCR reads. The sample consists of about 680,000 distinct CDR3 sequences, approximately 15% of them appearing once. The CDR3 is 14 amino acids. V lost 3 bases, J lost 5 bases, and 12 bases lay in between. CDR1 is KGHSH, CDR2 LQKENI, per germline. The gene calls are TRBV18 and TRBJ2-3, with a weak D call TRBD1 (5 bases). Sequenced: memory CD4+ T cells from blood. The TCR comes from a female donor in good health, serving as a healthy control. Written as DNA, the CDR3 is TGTGCCAGCTCACCTTTACTCGGACAAGATACGCAGTATTTT. Protein product: CASSPLLGQDTQYF.